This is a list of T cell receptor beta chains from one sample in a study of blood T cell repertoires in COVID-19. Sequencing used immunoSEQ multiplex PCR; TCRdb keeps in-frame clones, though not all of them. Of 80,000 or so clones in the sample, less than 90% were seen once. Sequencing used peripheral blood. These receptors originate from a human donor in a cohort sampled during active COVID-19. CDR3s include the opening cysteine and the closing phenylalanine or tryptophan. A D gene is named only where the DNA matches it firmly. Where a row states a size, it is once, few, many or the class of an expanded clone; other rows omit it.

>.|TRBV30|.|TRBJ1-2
TGTGCCTGGAATGGCGGAGGGTACTATGCTAACTATGGCTACACCTTC
CAWNGGGYYANYGYTF
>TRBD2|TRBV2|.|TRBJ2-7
TGTGCCAGCAGTACTAGCGGTGGGGCCGAGCAGTACTTC
CASSTSGGAEQYF
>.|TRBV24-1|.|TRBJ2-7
TGTGCCACCAGTTCCGGGTCCTTCTCCTACGAGCAGTACTTC
CATSSGSFSYEQYF
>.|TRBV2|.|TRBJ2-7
TGTGCCAGCAGTCCTAGACTATTTTCCTACGAGCAGTACTTC
CASSPRLFSYEQYF
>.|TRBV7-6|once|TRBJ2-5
TGTGCCAGCAGCTTGGGGCAGGGGGGCCAAGAGACCCAGTACTTC
CASSLGQGGQETQYF
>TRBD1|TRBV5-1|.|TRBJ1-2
TGCGCCAGCAGCTTGGGACCCCAACGGACAGGGCAGTATGGCTACACCTTC
CASSLGPQRTGQYGYTF
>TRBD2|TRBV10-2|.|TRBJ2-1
TGCGCCAGCATGGTTTTGGGGACTAGCGGGACCAATGAGCAGTTCTTC
CASMVLGTSGTNEQFF
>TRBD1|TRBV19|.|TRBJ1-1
TGTGCCAGTAGGACAGGGGGACGGGTTGTCTTT
CASRTGGRVVF
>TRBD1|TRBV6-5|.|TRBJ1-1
TGTGCCAGCAGTTATCAGGGGGGAAACACTGAAGCTTTCTTT
CASSYQGGNTEAFF
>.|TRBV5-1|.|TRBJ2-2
TGCGCCAGCCGTCAGGACAACGCGAACACCGGGGAGCTGTTTTTT
CASRQDNANTGELFF
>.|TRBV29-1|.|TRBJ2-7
TGCAGCGTTGAAGATCGACACAGAAGCTCCTACGAGCAGTACTTC
CSVEDRHRSSYEQYF
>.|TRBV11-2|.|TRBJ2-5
TGTGCCAGCAGCTTAGACAGGGTAAAAGAGACCCAGTACTTC
CASSLDRVKETQYF
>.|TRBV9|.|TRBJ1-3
TGTGCCAGCAGCGTCGGGAGGGAAATATCCGGAAACACCATATATTTT
CASSVGREISGNTIYF
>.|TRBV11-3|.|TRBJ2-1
TGTGCCAGCAGCCTGAATCAGCGGGATGAGCAGTTCTTC
CASSLNQRDEQFF
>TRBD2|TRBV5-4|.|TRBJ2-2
TGTGCCAGCAGCTTGGCTAGCGGGAGGGCCACCGGGGAGCTGTTTTTT
CASSLASGRATGELFF
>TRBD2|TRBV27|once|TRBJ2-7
TGTGCCAGCAGCCATGGACTAGCTGTTGCCTACGAGCAGTACTTC
CASSHGLAVAYEQYF
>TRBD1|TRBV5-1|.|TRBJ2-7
TGCGCCAGCAGCCTCTCTCCAGGGGGCGTCTACGAGCAGTACTTC
CASSLSPGGVYEQYF
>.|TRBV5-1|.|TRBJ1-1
TGCGCCAGCAGACCCGGGGCTTTCTTT
CASRPGAFF
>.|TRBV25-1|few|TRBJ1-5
TGTGCCAGCAGTGCACGGGTAGATCAGCCCCAGCATTTT
CASSARVDQPQHF
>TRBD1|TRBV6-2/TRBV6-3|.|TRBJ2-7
TGTGCCAGCAGTTACTCGAGGGCAGGGGGCATCGACGAGCAGTACTTC
CASSYSRAGGIDEQYF
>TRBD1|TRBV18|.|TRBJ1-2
TGTGCCAGCTCACCGGGACAGGGAAGCTACACCTTC
CASSPGQGSYTF
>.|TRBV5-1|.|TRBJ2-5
TGCGCCAGCACCGCGGGGGCGCAGGGTAGGGCCCAAGAGACCCAGTACTTC
CASTAGAQGRAQETQYF
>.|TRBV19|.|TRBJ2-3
TGTGCCAGTAGTCCCGAGGGTGAGGCTAGCACAGATACGCAGTATTTT
CASSPEGEASTDTQYF
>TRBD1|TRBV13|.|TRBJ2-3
TGTGCCAGCAGCTCGTGGGACAGTTACACAGATACGCAGTATTTT
CASSSWDSYTDTQYF
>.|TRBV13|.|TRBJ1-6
TGTGCCAGCAGCGCACATATCTCAACGGGTAATTCACCCCTCCACTTT
CASSAHISTGNSPLHF
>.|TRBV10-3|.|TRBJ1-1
TGTGCCATCAGTGAGTCCTCCACGAGGGTCCGGACGACTGAAGCTTTCTTT
CAISESSTRVRTTEAFF
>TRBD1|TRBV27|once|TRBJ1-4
TGTGCCAGCAGTTCCAGACAGGGGGGAGGGGATGAAAAACTGTTTTTT
CASSSRQGGGDEKLFF
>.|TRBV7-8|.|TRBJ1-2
TGTGCCAGCAGCTTAGGTGTTAACATCTATGGCTACACCTTC
CASSLGVNIYGYTF
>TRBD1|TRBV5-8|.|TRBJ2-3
TGTGCCAGCAGCCGCAAAGGGACAGGAGCCTTCAATACGCAGTATTTT
CASSRKGTGAFNTQYF
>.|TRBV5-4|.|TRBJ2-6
TGTGCCAGCAGGCCCGGGGGACAGTCTCCGTCTGGGGCCAACGTCCTGACTTTC
CASRPGGQSPSGANVLTF
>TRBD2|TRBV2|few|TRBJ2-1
TGTGCCAGCAGTGTTGCGGGGGGCTCCTACAATGAGCAGTTCTTC
CASSVAGGSYNEQFF
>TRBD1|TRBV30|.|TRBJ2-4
TGTGCCTGGAGGCGACAGGGTAGGAAAAACATTCAGTACTTC
CAWRRQGRKNIQYF
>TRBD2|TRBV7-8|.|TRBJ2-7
TGTGCCAGCAGCTTAAAGACCGGACTAGTGAGGTACGAGCAGTACTTC
CASSLKTGLVRYEQYF
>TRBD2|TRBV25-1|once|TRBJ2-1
TGTGCCAGCAGTGATGGGGCTAGCGGGTACGTCTACAATGAGCAGTTCTTC
CASSDGASGYVYNEQFF
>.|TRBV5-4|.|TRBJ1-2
TGTGCCAGCAGCTTGGTCGGCAGGGGTGGGAATGGCTACACCTTC
CASSLVGRGGNGYTF
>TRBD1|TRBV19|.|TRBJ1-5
TGTGCCAGTATTGGGACAGGGTTCGGAAATCAGCCCCAGCATTTT
CASIGTGFGNQPQHF
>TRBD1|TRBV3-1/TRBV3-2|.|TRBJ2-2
TGTGCCAGCAGCTTGGGACAGGGGAACACCGGGGAGCTGTTTTTT
CASSLGQGNTGELFF
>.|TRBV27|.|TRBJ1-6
TGTGCCAGCAGAACCTACCTGGGCGATTCACCCCTCCACTTT
CASRTYLGDSPLHF
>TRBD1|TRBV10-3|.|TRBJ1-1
TGTGCCATCAGTCAGGACAGGGGCACTGAAGCTTTCTTT
CAISQDRGTEAFF
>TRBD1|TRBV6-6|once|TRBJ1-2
TGTGCCAGCAGTTACTCCCGGACAGGTGGTAACTATGGCTACACCTTC
CASSYSRTGGNYGYTF
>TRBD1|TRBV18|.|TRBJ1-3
TGTGCCAGCTCACCATCAAGGGGGCTATTCTCTGGAAACACCATATATTTT
CASSPSRGLFSGNTIYF
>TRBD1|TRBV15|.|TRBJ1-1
TGTGCCACCAGCGCCTCAAACAGGGGTTGGACTGAAGCTTTCTTT
CATSASNRGWTEAFF
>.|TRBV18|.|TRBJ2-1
TGTGCCAGCTCACCAGGGACTCAGAACAATGAGCAGTTCTTC
CASSPGTQNNEQFF
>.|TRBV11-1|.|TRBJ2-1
TGTGCCAGCAGGGTGGACAGCTACAATGAGCAGTTCTTC
CASRVDSYNEQFF
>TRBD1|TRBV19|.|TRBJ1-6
TGTGCCAGTACCCGGGACAGGAGCCTACCCCTCCACTTT
CASTRDRSLPLHF
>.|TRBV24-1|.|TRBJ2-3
TGTGCCACCAGTGATTGGGGGGAAGATACGCAGTATTTT
CATSDWGEDTQYF
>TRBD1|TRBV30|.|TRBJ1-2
TGTGCCTGGAGGGTACCGGGACAGGGCTATGGCTACACCTTC
CAWRVPGQGYGYTF
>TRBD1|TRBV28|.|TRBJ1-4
TGTGCCAGCAGGACAGGGGGCTCGAATGAAAAACTGTTTTTT
CASRTGGSNEKLFF
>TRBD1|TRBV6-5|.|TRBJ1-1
TGTGCCAGCAGTATAGGGGGACAGGGGGGAACTGAAGCTTTCTTT
CASSIGGQGGTEAFF
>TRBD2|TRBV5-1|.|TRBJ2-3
TGCGCCAGCAGCACCCGGACTAGCGGGAGTGGAGATACGCAGTATTTT
CASSTRTSGSGDTQYF
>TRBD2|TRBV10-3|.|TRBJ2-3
TGTGCCATCAGTGAGTCTCGGCGGGGGGGAGGAACAGATACGCAGTATTTT
CAISESRRGGGTDTQYF
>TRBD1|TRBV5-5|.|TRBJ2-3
TGTGCCAGCAGCTTGCGGGGACAGGGGGGGACAGATACGCAGTATTTT
CASSLRGQGGTDTQYF